One and the same sample provided the 26 T cell receptor beta chains below, sequenced in a study of shared clonotypes between healthy human individuals. Generated by immunoSEQ multiplex PCR, the TCRdb table keeps only in-frame clones and is missing some. The table lists roughly 850,000 clones, around 96% of them singletons, with roughly 0.23% in the top ten. Positively selected for CCR7, the CD45RO-negative cells used as naive CD8 cells excluded terminally differentiated effector memory CD45RA+ cells. Sequenced material: naive CD8+ T cells sorted from blood. The receptors were sampled from a young man in good health.

The rearrangement joins TRBV5-6 to TRBJ2-7; the match to TRBD2 covers 7 bases. Germline V gene lookup returns CDR1 SGHDT and CDR2 YYEEEE. V lost 3 bases to trimming and J lost 6 bases; unmatched junction nucleotides: 15. CDR3 length: 16 residues. The CDR3 bases are TGTGCCAGCAGCTCAGGCTCAGTGGGGCCGGGGGGCGAGCAGTACTTC. Protein: CASSSGSVGPGGEQYF.

The chain couples TRBV11-2 to TRBJ2-2; D gene unclear. CDR3 length equals 17 residues. Germline lookup yields CDR1 SGHAT and CDR2 FQNNGV. The ends were cut back, 1 base at V and 0 bases at J, with 12 bases in the middle. CDR3 sequence reads: CASSLAAAYSNTGELFF. The DNA of the CDR3 is TGTGCCAGCAGCTTAGCGGCAGCTTACTCGAACACCGGGGAGCTGTTTTTT.

The genes are TRBV7-9 and TRBJ1-1, with D possibly TRBD1 on 5 matching bases. The ends were cut back, 2 bases at V and 3 bases at J, with 10 bases in the middle. This CDR3 spans 14 amino acids. CDR1 is SEHNR and CDR2 is FQNEAQ in the germline V gene (reference sequence). CDR3 protein: CASSLRGGDTEAFF. The CDR3 bases are TGTGCCAGCAGCTTAAGGGGAGGGGACACTGAAGCTTTCTTT.

The chain joins TRBV28 to TRBJ2-7; TRBD1 matches at 8 bases. V shed 3 bases and J 6 bases; nucleotides not matched to a gene: 13. Germline values: CDR1 MDHEN, CDR2 SYDVKM. The CDR3 spans 16 residues. The CDR3 here is CASSLDRASSLSEQYF. The CDR3, as DNA: TGTGCCAGCAGTTTGGACAGGGCCAGCTCTCTTAGCGAGCAGTACTTC.

J is TRBJ2-2 and V is TRBV7-3, with 8 bases matching TRBD1. V was clipped by 4 bases and J by 4 bases; unmatched bases: 8. The V gene's germline CDR1 is SGHTA and CDR2 FQGTGA. The CDR3 spans 16 residues. DNA for the CDR3: TGTGCCAGCAGCTCCTGGACAGGGATGGGCACCGGGGAGCTGTTTTTT. It translates to CASSSWTGMGTGELFF.

The V gene is TRBV7-9, the J gene TRBJ2-1; 8 nucleotides agree with TRBD2. Germline lookup yields CDR1 SEHNR and CDR2 FQNEAQ (reference sequence). The J segment lost 10 bases and the V segment lost 5 bases, leaving 16 bases of the junction unmatched. This CDR3 is 16 amino acids long. Written as DNA, the CDR3 is TGTGCCAGCAGCATCCCGAGCGGGAGCGGGGGAAACGAGCAGTTCTTC. It specifies CASSIPSGSGGNEQFF. The full variable domain, rest sourced from reference TRBV7-9 and TRBJ2-1, is DTGVSQNPRHKITKRGQNVTFRCDPISEHNRLYWYRQTLGQGPEFLTYFQNEAQLEKSRLLSDRFSAERPKGSFSTLEIQRTEQGDSAMYLCASSIPSGSGGNEQFFGPGTRLTVL.

V gene TRBV18 combines with J gene TRBJ2-2; 7 bases agree with TRBD2. Germline V CDR1 and CDR2: KGHSH, LQKENI. CDR3 length: 19 residues. J was trimmed by 3 bases and V by 2 bases; bases with no gene match: 15. This CDR3 is CASSPSASGALGDTGELFF. The CDR3 DNA reads TGTGCCAGCTCACCATCAGCCAGCGGGGCCCTGGGGGACACCGGGGAGCTGTTTTTT.

Here the CDR3 DNA reads TGTGCCAGCACGTGGAGCTCCTACAATGAGCAGTTCTTC. Its protein product is CASTWSSYNEQFF. The V call is TRBV28, the J call TRBJ2-1; D is uncertain. The germline CDR1 and CDR2 sequences are MDHEN and SYDVKM. This CDR3 spans 13 amino acids. Trimming shortened V by 7 bases and J by 0 bases, and 7 bases separated the two germline ends.

This rearrangement joins TRBV5-6 to TRBJ2-7; D possibly matches TRBD1 or TRBD2 (5 bases each). Germline V gives CDR1 SGHDT, CDR2 YYEEEE. The CDR3 runs to 14 residues. Between the trimmed V and J ends, which lost 4 bases and 2 bases, there was a span of 13 bases. This chain's CDR3 is CASSPRDGAYEQYF. The DNA of the CDR3 is TGTGCCAGCAGCCCCCGGGACGGAGCCTACGAGCAGTACTTC.

The count of this clone is one. The chain is built from TRBV5-1 and TRBJ2-7; TRBD1 might be the D (5 bases). V dropped 3 bases and J dropped 4 bases, with 8 bases sitting between them. Germline-derived CDR1 and CDR2 are SGHRS and YFSETQ. The CDR3 is 12 amino acids. The CDR3 sequence is CASSSAGYEQYF. CDR3 bases: TGCGCCAGCAGCTCCGCAGGGTACGAGCAGTACTTC. The full variable domain, completed using reference TRBV5-1 and TRBJ2-7, is KAGVTQTPRYLIKTRGQQVTLSCSPISGHRSVSWYQQTPGQGLQFLFEYFSETQRNKGNFPGRFSGRQFSNSRSEMNVSTLELGDSALYLCASSSAGYEQYFGPGTRLTVT.

The CDR3 here is CASSLDATGEETQYF. The CDR3 region has the DNA TGTGCCAGCAGCTTGGATGCGACAGGGGAGGAGACCCAGTACTTC. This rearrangement joins TRBV5-4 to TRBJ2-5; 8 nucleotides align to TRBD1. The junction had 6 bases not matched to a gene; V was cut back by 0 bases and J by 5 bases. Germline V gene sequence: CDR1 SGHNT, CDR2 YYREEE (reference sequence). This CDR3 contains 15 residues.

CDR3 amino acids: CASSPNPGELFF. The CDR3 DNA reads as TGTGCCAGCAGCCCAAACCCCGGGGAGCTGTTTTTT. The chain links TRBV4-2 to TRBJ2-2; D unclear. Deletions cut 4 bases from V and 6 bases from J, with 6 bases between. There are 12 residues in the CDR3. Germline-derived CDR1 and CDR2 are LGHNA and YNFKEQ.

The chain couples TRBV9 to TRBJ2-2; the D gene is possibly TRBD2 (6 bases). This CDR3 has 19 amino acids. CDR1 SGDLS and CDR2 YYNGEE come from the germline V gene. V was pared by 0 bases and J by 3 bases, with 21 bases between. The CDR3 DNA follows: TGTGCCAGCAGCGTAGAGCTAATTAGCGGAGTACGCGACACCGGGGAGCTGTTTTTT. Translation gives CASSVELISGVRDTGELFF.

The chain joins TRBV10-3 to TRBJ2-7; 8 nucleotides match TRBD2. With 0 bases clipped from V and 2 bases from J, the junction kept 12 bases outside the gene matches. The CDR3 contains 18 residues. Germline lookup yields CDR1 ENHRY and CDR2 SYGVKD. The CDR3 region is CAISESAGGPLGPYEQYF. The CDR3 nucleotides are TGTGCCATCAGTGAGTCGGCGGGAGGACCCCTCGGTCCCTACGAGCAGTACTTC.

The chain carries TRBV4-2 and TRBJ2-1, with D perhaps matching TRBD1 (7 bases). CDR1 and CDR2 from the germline V gene are LGHNA and YNFKEQ. V lost 3 bases and J 6 bases, leaving 21 bases between the germline ends. This CDR3 region has 17 residues. The CDR3 DNA reads TGTGCCAGCAGCCACCCCAGACAGGGAGGCGCCCTCAATGAGCAGTTCTTC. Translated, it gives CASSHPRQGGALNEQFF.

This chain connects TRBV5-1 to TRBJ2-7; 8 bases match TRBD2. V was pared by 4 bases and J by 0 bases, with 6 bases of the junction left unmatched. CDR1 and CDR2 from the germline V gene are SGHRS and YFSETQ. The CDR3 runs 15 residues. CDR3 coding DNA: TGCGCCAGCAGCGCCACTAGCGGAGACTCCTACGAGCAGTACTTC. Translation: CASSATSGDSYEQYF.

This clone was picked up one time. The chain uses TRBV4-1 and TRBJ1-1; 11 bases line up with TRBD1. The CDR3 has 15 amino acids. After removal of 3 bases from V and 4 bases from J, the junction contained 4 bases not matched to a gene. Per germline, CDR1 MGHRA and CDR2 YSYEKL. The CDR3 sequence is CASSQSGTGGTEAFF. In DNA form, the CDR3 reads TGCGCCAGCAGCCAGAGCGGGACAGGGGGCACTGAAGCTTTCTTT.

The V gene is TRBV10-3, the J gene TRBJ1-2; 7 nucleotides align to TRBD1. Unmatched junction bases numbered 13, after V lost 0 bases and J lost 9 bases. The CDR3 has 16 amino acids. Germline V lookup: CDR1 ENHRY, CDR2 SYGVKD. The CDR3 loop reads CAISESGQSPQSRYTF. CDR3 coding DNA: TGTGCCATCAGTGAGTCGGGACAGTCCCCGCAATCTCGCTACACCTTC.

The V and J genes are TRBV5-1 and TRBJ1-2, with D possibly matching TRBD1 (6 bases). Trimming left V 0 bases short and J 8 bases short, with 14 bases between. This CDR3 contains 14 residues. Germline V gives CDR1 SGHRS, CDR2 YFSETQ. The CDR3 bases are TGCGCCAGCAGCTTGGAACAGGGAGGAAGAGGCTACACCTTC. It codes for CASSLEQGGRGYTF.

CDR3 nucleotide sequence: TGTGCTAGTGCCCTGCAGGACAGGGGGCCCCGTGAGGAGCAGTTCTTC. As protein: CASALQDRGPREEQFF. This chain uses TRBV12-5 with TRBJ2-1; 11 positions match TRBD1. This CDR3 is built from 16 residues. Germline V CDR1 and CDR2: LGHNT, FRNRAP. Trimming cost V 7 bases and J 10 bases; bases outside gene matches: 15.

CDR3 sequence: CASSQSGGSTDTQYF. The DNA for the CDR3 is TGTGCCAGCAGCCAGTCCGGCGGGAGCACAGATACGCAGTATTTT. The chain carries TRBV7-7 and TRBJ2-3; D is perhaps TRBD2 (5 bases). CDR1 and CDR2 (germline): SSHAT, FNYEAQ (reference sequence). This CDR3 spans 15 amino acids. Deletions cut 5 bases from V and 0 bases from J, with 12 bases between.

In DNA form, the CDR3 reads TGTGCCAGCAGCCCCCTCGGGACCTCTGGAAACACCATATATTTT. Translation gives CASSPLGTSGNTIYF. The chain recombines TRBV6-5 with TRBJ1-3; weak D call: TRBD1 (5 bases). This CDR3 is 15 amino acids long. Trimming shortened V by 6 bases and J by 0 bases, and 12 bases separated the two germline ends. Germline lookup yields CDR1 MNHEY and CDR2 SVGAGI.

The V gene is TRBV7-8, the J gene TRBJ2-3; TRBD2 might be the D (5 bases). Germline loops: CDR1 SGHVS, CDR2 FQNEAQ. The CDR3 is 16 amino acids. The germline V and J ends were trimmed by 1 base and 2 bases, with 13 bases remaining between them. The CDR3 spells CASSLGLASTTDTQYF. DNA of the CDR3: TGTGCCAGCAGCTTAGGTTTAGCGAGTACCACAGATACGCAGTATTTT.

This clone showed up just once. CDR3 bases: TGTGCCAGCAGTTTATCTGGGACAGGGAGTCGTCGTGGAAACACCATATATTTT. It yields the protein CASSLSGTGSRRGNTIYF. The gene calls are TRBV27 and TRBJ1-3; 9 bases fit TRBD1. Germline CDR1 reads MNHEY; CDR2 reads SMNVEV (reference sequence). The CDR3 runs 18 residues. Losses at the gene ends were 0 bases for V and 3 bases for J; bases not matched to a gene: 9.

This clone was counted a single time. The V call is TRBV5-1, the J call TRBJ2-7, with TRBD1 identical over 7 bases. The V gene end was trimmed by 3 bases and the J gene end by 3 bases; junction bases not matched to a gene: 12. The germline V gene has CDR1 SGHRS and CDR2 YFSETQ. This CDR3 has 16 residues. This CDR3 reads CASSSYPGQPDYEQYF. In nucleotides, the CDR3 is TGCGCCAGCAGCTCATACCCGGGACAGCCTGACTACGAGCAGTACTTC.

The genes are TRBV28 and TRBJ1-1; D remains ambiguous. The CDR3 length is 12 residues. The germline CDR1 and CDR2 sequences are MDHEN and SYDVKM. V lost 2 bases to trimming and J lost 8 bases, with 9 bases between them. In DNA, the CDR3 is TGTGCCAGCAGTTTAGGTAGCGGAGAAGCTTTCTTT. Its translation is CASSLGSGEAFF.